These 26 T cell receptor beta chains share one sample of origin, sequenced in a study of blood T cell repertoires in COVID-19. Sequencing used immunoSEQ multiplex PCR; TCRdb keeps in-frame clones, though not all of them. The sample lists 110,000 or so clones, about 74% occurring once. Source material: peripheral blood. The receptors here all came from a man aged 65-85 years with acute or convalescent COVID-19.

The chain combines TRBV7-2 with TRBJ1-3; D unresolved. This CDR3 is 16 amino acids long. V was shortened by 2 bases and J by 1 base, with 12 bases between the two germline ends. The germline V gene encodes CDR1 SGHTA and CDR2 FQGNSA. The CDR3 region has the DNA TGTGCCAGCAGCTTAAGGTGGGCAGGATCTGGAAACACCATATATTTT. Translation: CASSLRWAGSGNTIYF.

This chain joins TRBV24-1 and TRBJ2-1, with unresolved D. This CDR3 contains 13 residues. Per germline, CDR1 KGHDR and CDR2 SFDVKD. V lost 3 bases and J lost 12, with 14 bases in between. The CDR3 DNA reads TGTGCCACCAGTGATCCATACACCGTACGGCAGTTCTTC. This codes for CATSDPYTVRQFF.

The chain links TRBV28 to TRBJ1-3, with 9 bases that match TRBD1. Trimming removed 6 bases from V and 1 base from J; junction bases left unmatched: 7. Germline CDR1 is MDHEN and CDR2 is SYDVKM. The CDR3 contains 16 residues. The DNA of the CDR3 is TGTGCCAGCAGCGAGTTGGGACAGGGATCTGGAAACACCATATATTTT. Translation: CASSELGQGSGNTIYF.

The V call is TRBV7-2, the J call TRBJ2-5; the match to TRBD1 covers 7 bases. Germline V gene data show CDR1 as SGHTA and CDR2 as FQGNSA. This CDR3 region has 13 residues. With V trimmed by 6 bases and J by 4 bases, 5 bases remained unmatched. The CDR3 sequence is CASSIQGVETQYF. DNA for the CDR3: TGTGCCAGCAGTATCCAGGGGGTAGAGACCCAGTACTTC.

The chain recombines TRBV7-9 with TRBJ2-2; 10 bases map to TRBD2. The trim removed 5 bases at V and 1 base at J, leaving 4 bases unmatched. Germline assignment: CDR1 SEHNR and CDR2 FQNEAQ (reference sequence). The CDR3 length is 16 residues. CDR3: CASSPRTSGNTGELFF. In DNA, the CDR3 is TGTGCCAGCAGCCCCCGGACTAGCGGGAACACCGGGGAGCTGTTTTTT.

This sequence joins TRBV9 and TRBJ2-1; D may be TRBD1 (5 bases). Trimming removed 0 bases from V and 5 bases from J, with 12 bases in between. The CDR3 totals 15 residues. Germline values: CDR1 SGDLS, CDR2 YYNGEE. The CDR3 region is CASSVVGQDHNEQFF. In nucleotides, the CDR3 is TGTGCCAGCAGCGTAGTAGGACAAGACCACAATGAGCAGTTCTTC.

This clone ranks as medium-sized (0.01 to 0.1%). Within the sample, other DNA sequences also encode this same CDR3. The chain has TRBV10-3 and TRBJ1-5, with D perhaps matching TRBD1 (6 bases). Trimming removed 3 bases from V and 6 bases from J, with 12 bases in between. This CDR3 is built from 14 residues. From germline, CDR1 is ENHRY and CDR2 SYGVKD. This CDR3 reads CAISDGRGGQPQHF. The CDR3 nucleotides read TGTGCCATCAGTGATGGGAGGGGGGGTCAGCCCCAGCATTTT.

The chain joins TRBV6-5 to TRBJ2-2, with D possibly TRBD1 on 5 matching bases. The length of the CDR3 is 14 residues. The ends were cut back, 2 bases at V and 6 bases at J, with 10 bases in the middle. The germline V gene encodes CDR1 MNHEY and CDR2 SVGAGI. Here the CDR3 DNA reads TGTGCCAGCAGTTACCAGGGTCCCGCCGGGGAGCTGTTTTTT. Translating gives CASSYQGPAGELFF.

The chain couples TRBV7-2 to TRBJ2-2; a possible D gene is TRBD2 (5 bases). V shed 3 bases and J shed 3 bases, with 8 bases lying between them. CDR1 is SGHTA, CDR2 FQGNSA, per germline. The CDR3 sequence is 14 residues long. The CDR3, as DNA: TGTGCCAGCAGCTTCAGCGGAGACACCGGGGAGCTGTTTTTT. Translating it yields CASSFSGDTGELFF.

The chain joins TRBV28 to TRBJ2-1; D gene uncertain. This CDR3 region has 11 residues. Germline assignment: CDR1 MDHEN and CDR2 SYDVKM. V shed 8 bases and J shed 4 bases, with 6 bases lying between them. CDR3: CASVAYNEQFF. CDR3 sequence (DNA): TGTGCCAGCGTCGCGTACAATGAGCAGTTCTTC.

This clone was observed a few times. The rearrangement links TRBV7-2 to TRBJ1-3; 7 bases fit TRBD1. CDR1 is SGHTA, CDR2 FQGNSA, per germline. The trim removed 2 bases at V and 2 bases at J, leaving 3 bases unmatched. The CDR3 contains 15 residues. As DNA, the CDR3 is TGTGCCAGCAGCTTACAGGGGGACGCTGGAAACACCATATATTTT. This translates into CASSLQGDAGNTIYF. The full variable domain, its missing parts supplied by reference TRBV7-2 and TRBJ1-3, is GAGVSQSPSNKVTEKGKDVELRCDPISGHTALYWYRQSLGQGLEFLIYFQGNSAPDKSGLPSDRFSAERTGGSVSTLTIQRTQQEDSAVYLCASSLQGDAGNTIYFGEGSWLTVV.

This chain joins TRBV15 and TRBJ1-5; a possible D gene is TRBD1 (6 bases). Germline V gives CDR1 LNHNV, CDR2 YYDKDF (reference sequence). The CDR3 covers 17 residues. The V gene lost 0 bases and the J gene lost 0 bases, with 12 bases spanning the gap. CDR3 protein: CATSREGTPYSNQPQHF. The CDR3 coding sequence is TGTGCCACCAGCAGAGAAGGGACACCTTATAGCAATCAGCCCCAGCATTTT.

This chain uses TRBV4-2 with TRBJ2-1; 7 bases align to TRBD1. V lost 3 bases to trimming and J lost 9 bases; unmatched junction nucleotides: 8. The CDR3 has 14 residues. From germline, CDR1 is LGHNA and CDR2 YNFKEQ. The CDR3 DNA sequence: TGTGCCAGCAGCCAGAATATACAGGGGTCTGAGCAGTTCTTC. Protein product: CASSQNIQGSEQFF.

This clone was counted only a few times. The chain combines TRBV28 with TRBJ2-1; 8 bases align to TRBD2. Trimming cost V 6 bases and J 5 bases; bases outside gene matches: 9. The CDR3 totals 15 residues. Germline CDR1 reads MDHEN; CDR2 reads SYDVKM. The CDR3 reads CASRPAVAGNNEQFF. The DNA of the CDR3 is TGTGCCAGCAGGCCGGCGGTAGCGGGAAACAATGAGCAGTTCTTC.

The chain uses TRBV18 and TRBJ2-3; D gene ambiguous. V dropped 3 bases and J dropped 1 base, with 8 bases sitting between them. CDR1 and CDR2 (germline): KGHSH, LQKENI. The CDR3 runs 14 residues. CDR3 coding DNA: TGTGCCAGCTCACCTAGCACTCGCACAGATACGCAGTATTTT. The encoded protein is CASSPSTRTDTQYF. Filled out from reference TRBV18 and TRBJ2-3, the complete variable domain reads NAGVMQNPRHLVRRRGQEARLRCSPMKGHSHVYWYRQLPEEGLKFMVYLQKENIIDESGMPKERFSAEFPKEGPSILRIQQVVRGDSAAYFCASSPSTRTDTQYFGPGTRLTVL.

The sample holds one count of this clone. The chain combines TRBV19 with TRBJ2-2, with D possibly TRBD1 on 6 matching bases. Deletions cut 3 bases from V and 6 bases from J, with 14 bases between. CDR3 length: 15 residues. Germline values: CDR1 LNHDA, CDR2 SQIVND (reference sequence). The CDR3 protein is CASSMVTGFSGELFF. The CDR3 DNA reads as TGTGCCAGTAGTATGGTCACAGGGTTTTCCGGGGAGCTGTTTTTT.

The genes are TRBV27 and TRBJ2-3; no firm D call. V was shortened by 0 bases and J by 2 bases, with 6 bases between the two germline ends. Per the germline V gene, CDR1 is MNHEY and CDR2 is SMNVEV (reference sequence). CDR3 length equals 14 residues. The CDR3 loop reads CASSLSFVTDTQYF. The CDR3 region has the DNA TGTGCCAGCAGTTTATCCTTTGTCACAGATACGCAGTATTTT.

This clone came up once. The rearrangement links TRBV19 to TRBJ1-2, with D perhaps TRBD1 (5 bases). Deletions cut 3 bases from V and 2 bases from J, with 16 bases between. Germline V CDR1 and CDR2: LNHDA, SQIVND (reference sequence). There are 16 residues in the CDR3. The chain's CDR3 is CASSIGSGVRNYGYTF. CDR3 DNA sequence: TGTGCCAGTAGTATCGGATCGGGGGTCAGAAACTATGGCTACACCTTC.

This clone was seen once. This sequence joins TRBV5-5 and TRBJ2-2, with a tentative D call TRBD2 (5 bases). The germline V gene encodes CDR1 SGHKS and CDR2 YYEKEE (reference sequence). Deletions cut 4 bases from V and 6 bases from J, with 10 bases between. CDR3 length: 13 amino acids. For the CDR3, the DNA is TGTGCCAGCAGCCGGCCGAGGGCCGGGGAGCTGTTTTTT. This sequence encodes CASSRPRAGELFF. Complete variable domain (other parts from reference TRBV5-5 and TRBJ2-2): DAGVTQSPTHLIKTRGQQVTLRCSPISGHKSVSWYQQVLGQGPQFIFQYYEKEERGRGNFPDRFSARQFPNYSSELNVNALLLGDSALYLCASSRPRAGELFFGEGSRLTVL.

The chain has TRBV28 and TRBJ2-7; 8 bases agree with TRBD2. Trimming took 3 bases from V and 5 from J; bases not matched to a gene: 12. The germline V gene encodes CDR1 MDHEN and CDR2 SYDVKM. The CDR3 totals 16 residues. The CDR3 nucleotides read TGTGCCAGCAGTTTCACCTTAGCGGGGAGGTCTAACGAGCAGTACTTC. It specifies CASSFTLAGRSNEQYF.

CDR3 residues: CASSELGTGLTEAFF. The CDR3 DNA is TGTGCCAGCAGTGAATTGGGGACAGGGCTCACTGAAGCTTTCTTT. V gene TRBV2 combines with J gene TRBJ1-1; 9 bases fit TRBD1. This CDR3 has 15 residues. The germline gives CDR1 SNHLY, CDR2 FYNNEI. J lost 4 bases, V lost 2 bases, and 5 bases had no gene match. Together with reference TRBV2 and TRBJ1-1, the CDR3 gives the full variable domain: EPEVTQTPSHQVTQMGQEVILRCVPISNHLYFYWYRQILGQKVEFLVSFYNNEISEKSEIFDDQFSVERPDGSNFTLKIRSTKLEDSAMYFCASSELGTGLTEAFFGQGTRLTVV.

The sample holds one count of this clone. The V gene is TRBV29-1, the J gene TRBJ1-2, with 9 bases identical to TRBD1. The CDR3 contains 17 residues. V lost 6 bases to trimming and J lost 7 bases; unmatched junction nucleotides: 21. Germline CDR1 and CDR2: SQVTM and ANQGSEA. The CDR3 DNA reads as TGCAGCGTCCCCCTGGGGGGACAGGGTCGCTCGTTGGGTGGCTACACCTTC. It is translated as CSVPLGGQGRSLGGYTF.

This clone occurred a few times. This rearrangement joins TRBV4-3 to TRBJ2-3; D might be TRBD2 (5 bases). The CDR3 spans 15 residues. Trimming took 5 bases from V and 0 from J, leaving 12 bases between them. Germline loops: CDR1 LGHNA, CDR2 YSLEER. This CDR3 is CASSSQLGSTDTQYF. CDR3 sequence (DNA): TGCGCCAGCAGCTCCCAACTAGGGAGCACAGATACGCAGTATTTT.

This clone was found once. This chain connects TRBV28 to TRBJ2-2; tentatively, D is TRBD1 (5 bases). Germline V CDR1 and CDR2: MDHEN, SYDVKM. The V end was cut by 3 bases, the J end by 6 bases, with 11 bases between. The CDR3 has 14 residues. Written as DNA, the CDR3 is TGTGCCAGCAGTTTTGGCAGGGCCTCCGGGGAGCTGTTTTTT. It encodes CASSFGRASGELFF.

The chain uses TRBV5-5 and TRBJ1-3; the match to TRBD1 covers 10 bases. The CDR3 totals 16 residues. V lost 4 bases, J lost 7 bases, and 11 bases stayed unmatched. The V gene's germline CDR1 is SGHKS and CDR2 YYEKEE (reference sequence). The CDR3 region has the DNA TGTGCCAGCAGCCGGAAGGGGACAGGGGAGGATAACACCATATATTTT. It yields the protein CASSRKGTGEDNTIYF.

The chain carries TRBV2 and TRBJ1-2; 12 positions agree with TRBD1. This CDR3 is built from 14 residues. V gave up 7 bases and J gave up 7 bases; unmatched junction bases: 7. Germline assignment: CDR1 SNHLY and CDR2 FYNNEI. This CDR3 is CASTGTGGAGGYTF. Written as DNA, the CDR3 is TGTGCCAGCACCGGGACAGGGGGCGCAGGTGGCTACACCTTC.